Listed below are T cell receptor beta chains from one sample, sequenced in a study of response to subunit inactivated influenza vaccine. Using its own MiXCR run on the RT-PCR reads, TCRdb lists one record per CDR3 protein. The sample yields about 310,000 distinct CDR3 sequences, 20% to 25% seen once. Sequencing used PBMCs from blood, obtained less than 22 months after vaccination. Source of these receptors: a man aged 50-75 years who received an inactivated influenza vaccine. The CDR3 runs from the conserved cysteine through the conserved F or W. Each record gives: CDR3 protein, CDR3 DNA, V gene, J gene, clone size, D gene. D genes are given only for firm matches. Expanded clones get a size class; other rows say once, few or many, or leave the size out.

CDR3 protein: CSVSGTSGRGDTQYF; CDR3 DNA: TGCAGCGTCTCCGGGACTAGCGGGAGAGGCGATACGCAGTATTTT; V gene: TRBV29-1; J gene: TRBJ2-3; clone size: .; D gene: TRBD2
CDR3 protein: CASSLDPKNYNEQFF; CDR3 DNA: TGCGCCAGCAGCTTGGATCCCAAGAACTACAATGAGCAGTTCTTC; V gene: TRBV5-1; J gene: TRBJ2-1; clone size: .; D gene: .
CDR3 protein: CASRADRGKRDTQYF; CDR3 DNA: TGTGCCAGCAGGGCGGACAGGGGAAAAAGAGATACGCAGTATTTT; V gene: TRBV28; J gene: TRBJ2-3; clone size: few; D gene: TRBD1
CDR3 protein: CASSLDNPREKLFF; CDR3 DNA: TGCGCCAGCAGCTTGGATAACCCGCGTGAAAAACTGTTTTTT; V gene: TRBV5-1; J gene: TRBJ1-4; clone size: many; D gene: .
CDR3 protein: CATSRDSTEAFF; CDR3 DNA: TGTGCCACTTCCCGGGACAGCACTGAAGCTTTCTTT; V gene: TRBV10-3; J gene: TRBJ1-1; clone size: .; D gene: TRBD1
CDR3 protein: CASREGMASGELFF; CDR3 DNA: TGCGCCAGCAGGGAGGGAATGGCCTCCGGGGAGCTGTTTTTT; V gene: TRBV5-1; J gene: TRBJ2-2; clone size: .; D gene: .
CDR3 protein: CASSGLVGGPPNSPLHF; CDR3 DNA: TGTGCCAGCAGCGGACTCGTCGGGGGACCTCCTAATTCACCCCTCCACTTT; V gene: TRBV7-8; J gene: TRBJ1-6; clone size: few; D gene: .
CDR3 protein: CASSPFSYNSPLHF; CDR3 DNA: TGTGCCAGCAGTCCTTTCAGCTATAATTCACCCCTCCACTTT; V gene: TRBV6-1; J gene: TRBJ1-6; clone size: few; D gene: .
CDR3 protein: CASSLLGGDYGYTF; CDR3 DNA: TGTGCCAGCAGTTTACTCGGGGGAGACTATGGCTACACCTTC; V gene: TRBV27; J gene: TRBJ1-2; clone size: few; D gene: .
CDR3 protein: CASSHRPGIAGGYEQYF; CDR3 DNA: TGTGCCAGCAGCCACCGCCCGGGGATAGCGGGAGGTTACGAGCAGTACTTC; V gene: TRBV7-2; J gene: TRBJ2-7; clone size: .; D gene: TRBD2
CDR3 protein: CASSQEARYSNQPQHF; CDR3 DNA: TGTGCCAGCAGCCAAGAAGCCCGTTATAGCAATCAGCCCCAGCATTTT; V gene: TRBV4-2; J gene: TRBJ1-5; clone size: few; D gene: .
CDR3 protein: CSAIGAGGKETSSYNSPLHF; CDR3 DNA: TGCAGTGCTATTGGGGCGGGAGGGAAAGAAACGAGCTCCTATAATTCACCCCTCCACTTT; V gene: TRBV20-1; J gene: TRBJ1-6; clone size: .; D gene: .
CDR3 protein: CSASFSGQTYEQYF; CDR3 DNA: TGCAGTGCTAGTTTTAGCGGGCAAACCTACGAGCAGTACTTC; V gene: TRBV20-1; J gene: TRBJ2-7; clone size: .; D gene: TRBD2
CDR3 protein: CASSPGTEGTQYF; CDR3 DNA: TGTGCCAGCTCACCAGGGACGGAAGGGACCCAGTACTTC; V gene: TRBV18; J gene: TRBJ2-5; clone size: few; D gene: .
CDR3 protein: CASSFMGQSTEAFF; CDR3 DNA: TGTGCCAGCAGCTTTATGGGGCAGAGCACTGAAGCTTTCTTT; V gene: TRBV7-9; J gene: TRBJ1-1; clone size: .; D gene: .
CDR3 protein: CASSQLGGRWETQYF; CDR3 DNA: TGTGCCAGCAGCCAGCTTGGCGGGAGGTGGGAGACCCAGTACTTC; V gene: TRBV5-4; J gene: TRBJ2-5; clone size: .; D gene: TRBD2
CDR3 protein: CASSSGRGTYGYTF; CDR3 DNA: TGTGCCAGCAGCTCCGGACGGGGTACTTATGGCTACACCTTC; V gene: TRBV7-9; J gene: TRBJ1-2; clone size: few; D gene: .
CDR3 protein: CASSSKGIGYGYTF; CDR3 DNA: TGTGCCAGCAGTTCCAAGGGAATCGGCTATGGCTACACCTTC; V gene: TRBV6-5; J gene: TRBJ1-2; clone size: .; D gene: .
CDR3 protein: CASSLVLAGNEQFF; CDR3 DNA: TGTGCCAGCAGCTTAGTTTTAGCAGGCAATGAGCAGTTCTTC; V gene: TRBV11-2; J gene: TRBJ2-1; clone size: .; D gene: .
CDR3 protein: CASSLKGGHSYGYTF; CDR3 DNA: TGTGCCAGCAGCTTAAAGGGCGGGCACAGCTATGGCTACACCTTC; V gene: TRBV7-9; J gene: TRBJ1-2; clone size: few; D gene: .
CDR3 protein: CASSEAPGASGPYEQYF; CDR3 DNA: TGTGCCAGCAGTGAAGCCCCTGGCGCTAGCGGACCTTACGAGCAGTACTTC; V gene: TRBV2; J gene: TRBJ2-7; clone size: once; D gene: TRBD2
CDR3 protein: CASSRSGLAYYGYTF; CDR3 DNA: TGTGCCAGCAGCCGAAGCGGACTCGCCTACTATGGCTACACCTTC; V gene: TRBV3-1; J gene: TRBJ1-2; clone size: many; D gene: .
CDR3 protein: CASSLPMVGYEQYF; CDR3 DNA: TGTGCCAGCAGCTTACCTATGGTAGGGTACGAGCAGTACTTC; V gene: TRBV7-2; J gene: TRBJ2-7; clone size: few; D gene: .
CDR3 protein: CASSVSTGTEAFF; CDR3 DNA: TGTGCCAGCAGTGTTTCGACAGGCACTGAAGCTTTCTTT; V gene: TRBV2; J gene: TRBJ1-1; clone size: few; D gene: .
CDR3 protein: CASSYFQDRRDYGYTF; CDR3 DNA: TGTGCCAGCAGTTACTTCCAGGACAGGAGAGATTATGGCTACACCTTC; V gene: TRBV6-5; J gene: TRBJ1-2; clone size: .; D gene: TRBD1
CDR3 protein: CASSNPGQGNTEAFF; CDR3 DNA: TGTGCCAGCAGCAACCCGGGACAGGGGAACACTGAAGCTTTCTTT; V gene: TRBV11-2; J gene: TRBJ1-1; clone size: .; D gene: TRBD1
CDR3 protein: CASSSSGGVAQPQHF; CDR3 DNA: TGTGCCAGTAGTTCTTCAGGGGGCGTAGCTCAGCCCCAGCATTTT; V gene: TRBV19; J gene: TRBJ1-5; clone size: few; D gene: TRBD1
CDR3 protein: CSAREGTGGYNEQFF; CDR3 DNA: TGCAGTGCTAGAGAAGGGACAGGGGGCTACAATGAGCAGTTCTTC; V gene: TRBV20-1; J gene: TRBJ2-1; clone size: few; D gene: TRBD1
CDR3 protein: CASSADGTGELFF; CDR3 DNA: TGTGCCAGCAGTGCTGACGGCACCGGGGAGCTGTTTTTT; V gene: TRBV2; J gene: TRBJ2-2; clone size: few; D gene: .
CDR3 protein: CASSSTTGDNSPLHF; CDR3 DNA: TGTGCCAGCAGTTCCACGACAGGGGATAATTCACCCCTCCACTTT; V gene: TRBV27; J gene: TRBJ1-6; clone size: many; D gene: TRBD1
CDR3 protein: CASREDSNQPQHF; CDR3 DNA: TGTGCCAGCAGAGAAGATAGCAATCAGCCCCAGCATTTT; V gene: TRBV6-2/TRBV6-3; J gene: TRBJ1-5; clone size: few; D gene: .
CDR3 protein: CATSRGGGEKLFF; CDR3 DNA: TGTGCCACCAGCAGGGGCGGAGGTGAAAAACTGTTTTTT; V gene: TRBV15; J gene: TRBJ1-4; clone size: .; D gene: .
CDR3 protein: CSARDRDLGEQYF; CDR3 DNA: TGCAGTGCAAGGGACAGGGATTTAGGCGAGCAGTACTTC; V gene: TRBV20-1; J gene: TRBJ2-7; clone size: .; D gene: TRBD1
CDR3 protein: CASSPGTGELFF; CDR3 DNA: TGTGCCAGCAGTCCGGGGACCGGGGAGCTGTTTTTT; V gene: TRBV12-3/TRBV12-4; J gene: TRBJ2-2; clone size: few; D gene: .
CDR3 protein: CASSPGTGSDRNQPQHF; CDR3 DNA: TGTGCCAGCAGTCCAGGGACAGGGTCGGATCGCAATCAGCCCCAGCATTTT; V gene: TRBV27; J gene: TRBJ1-5; clone size: .; D gene: TRBD1
CDR3 protein: CSVLAGRGETQYF; CDR3 DNA: TGCAGCGTCCTAGCGGGACGAGGGGAGACCCAGTACTTC; V gene: TRBV29-1; J gene: TRBJ2-5; clone size: .; D gene: TRBD2
CDR3 protein: CSASVDRNTEAFF; CDR3 DNA: TGCAGTGCTAGTGTGGACAGGAACACTGAAGCTTTCTTT; V gene: TRBV20-1; J gene: TRBJ1-1; clone size: few; D gene: .
CDR3 protein: CSAVGGYGYTF; CDR3 DNA: TGCAGTGCTGTCGGAGGCTATGGCTACACCTTC; V gene: TRBV20-1; J gene: TRBJ1-2; clone size: many; D gene: .